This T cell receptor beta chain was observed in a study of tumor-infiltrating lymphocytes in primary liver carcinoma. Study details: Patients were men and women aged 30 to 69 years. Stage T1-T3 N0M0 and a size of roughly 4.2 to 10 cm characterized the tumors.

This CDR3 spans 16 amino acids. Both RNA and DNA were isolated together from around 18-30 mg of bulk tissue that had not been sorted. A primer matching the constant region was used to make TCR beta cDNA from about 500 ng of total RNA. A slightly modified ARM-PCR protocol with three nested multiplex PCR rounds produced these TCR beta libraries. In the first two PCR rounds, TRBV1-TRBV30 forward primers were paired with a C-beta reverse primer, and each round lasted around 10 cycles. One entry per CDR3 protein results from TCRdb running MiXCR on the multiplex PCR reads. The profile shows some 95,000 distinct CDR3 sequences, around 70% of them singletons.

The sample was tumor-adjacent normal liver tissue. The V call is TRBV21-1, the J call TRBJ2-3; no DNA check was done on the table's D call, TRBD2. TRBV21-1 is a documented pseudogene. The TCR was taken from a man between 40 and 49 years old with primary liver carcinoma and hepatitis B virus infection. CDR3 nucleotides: TGTGCCAGCAGCAAAGGGAATAGCGGAAGCACAGATACGCAGTATTTT. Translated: CASSKGNSGSTDTQYF.